The rows below give T cell receptor beta chains drawn from one sample of a study of T cells in Graves' hyperthyroidism and ophthalmopathy. TCRdb re-derived calls from the multiplex PCR reads in MiXCR, one entry per CDR3 protein. This sample has approximately 32,000 distinct CDR3 sequences, with roughly 50% found just once. The sequenced sample consisted of blood. The source is a woman in her 50s with Graves' hyperthyroidism that later progressed to Graves' ophthalmopathy. Each CDR3 is given with its conserved first and last residue. Clone size is not always given. Where it is, it says once, few, many or a class for expanded clones.

clone_size	v_call	cdr3_aa
.	TRBV15	CATSREGQGRETQYF
medium-sized	TRBV2	CASSGQGTRSNQPQHF
.	TRBV20-1	CSANYGYTF
.	TRBV20-1	CSATNPGQGEGNYEQYF
.	TRBV25-1	CASSDSKRNEQFF
medium-sized	TRBV9	CASSRDNEQFF
many	TRBV2	CASGRDPTGELFF
.	TRBV2	CASKGQSSYEQYF
.	TRBV2	CASSDRGGPYEQYF
many	TRBV5-4	CASSPRASGDNEQFF
many	TRBV20-1	CSASESGGVFF
many	TRBV12-3/TRBV12-4	CASSFQAGGGEQFF
many	TRBV12-3/TRBV12-4	CASSETGTSLNEQFF
medium-sized	TRBV29-1	CSVASGISYEQYF
many	TRBV9	CASSPRQGLANVLTF
.	TRBV7-3	CASSFVGEGVDTQYF
many	TRBV7-9	CASSLDSRGLQPQHF
many	TRBV5-1	CASSMSGIPRNEQFF
medium-sized	TRBV2	CASRPRVVGEQYF
many	TRBV5-6	CASSLRAGHVKETQYF
many	TRBV7-8	CASSLALHYTSAGELFF
.	TRBV6-6	CASGGGLEQYF
.	TRBV14	CASSQLPSGRQYF
many	TRBV27	CASSPGQFGGYTF
many	TRBV19	CASSIILGGYYEQYF
.	TRBV20-1	CSAKMNRGYNSPLHF
many	TRBV2	CASSLEEPYF
many	TRBV2	CASKTQGTSNYGYTF
.	TRBV7-2	CASSSRAGPNSPLHF
many	TRBV20-1	CSASIGTYTDTQYF
.	TRBV15	CATSRSGTRFSGANVLTF
many	TRBV9	CASSASGTSFYEQYF
.	TRBV20-1	CSARDEYSAFF
.	TRBV7-9	CASNSGQAYIEQFF
.	TRBV9	CASSFYICSASRLAAYEQYF
.	TRBV6-5	CASSYLDRYEQYF
.	TRBV10-3	CAISETNLKQGSRYEQYF
medium-sized	TRBV29-1	CSVEDQGGGYTF
.	TRBV2	CASSEEGSYQETQYF
.	TRBV2	CASSEVIAGVETQYF
.	TRBV7-8	CASSLAVLGGYIFGSDRQETQYF
many	TRBV7-3	CASSLRWDLQETQYF
many	TRBV3-1	CASSQVLAGGAVETQYF
many	TRBV6-2/TRBV6-3	CASGKYDHSYEQYF
many	TRBV18	CASSPGLAQRDEQFF
.	TRBV10-3	CAIPDANTGELFF
.	TRBV6-5	CASSYSAGRDEKLFF